The rows below give T cell receptor beta chains drawn from one sample of a study of blood T cell repertoires in COVID-19. The protocol was immunoSEQ multiplex PCR, while the TCRdb copy is restricted to in-frame clones and leaves out a portion. In the table there are about 400,000 clones, approximately 88% of which are singletons. Sequenced: PBMCs or T cells enriched from blood (not recorded which). All receptors come from a woman between 35 and 50 years old with acute COVID-19. The CDR3 runs from the conserved cysteine through the conserved F or W. A D gene is named only where the DNA matches it firmly. Not all rows give a size; the values are once, few, many and, for expanded clones, a class.

V	J	D	size	DNA	CDR3
TRBV6-1	TRBJ1-2	TRBD1	NA	TGTGCCAGCAGTGAAGCTAAACCAGGGGGCAGCTATGGCTACACCTTC	CASSEAKPGGSYGYTF
TRBV30	TRBJ1-2	NA	NA	TGTGCCTGGAGTGTATCGGGGGTCGGCTACACCTTC	CAWSVSGVGYTF
TRBV7-9	TRBJ2-6	TRBD2	NA	TGTGCCAGCATCCTAGCGGGGGTGGGGGGACCCCCTGGGGCCAACGTCCTGACTTTC	CASILAGVGGPPGANVLTF
TRBV12-3/TRBV12-4	TRBJ1-4	NA	NA	TGTGCCAGCATGCGGGAGACTAATGAAAAACTGTTTTTT	CASMRETNEKLFF
TRBV5-1	TRBJ2-3	NA	NA	TGCGCCAGCAGCCTTAACGGGAGAAGCACAGATACGCAGTATTTT	CASSLNGRSTDTQYF
TRBV30	TRBJ1-6	TRBD1	NA	TGTGCCTGGAGTGGTGGGACAGTCAAAAATTCACCCCTCCACTTT	CAWSGGTVKNSPLHF
TRBV4-1	TRBJ2-5	TRBD2	NA	TGCGCCAGCAGCAGACTAGCGGGGGGCCTCCAAGAGACCCAGTACTTC	CASSRLAGGLQETQYF
TRBV3-1/TRBV3-2	TRBJ2-5	TRBD2	once	TGTGCCAGCAGCCTAAGACTAGCTCGGGTCGAGACCCAGTACTTC	CASSLRLARVETQYF
TRBV3-1/TRBV3-2	TRBJ1-5	TRBD1	NA	TGTGCCAGCAGTCGACAGGGGAGTCAGCCCCAGCATTTT	CASSRQGSQPQHF
TRBV7-9	TRBJ2-7	TRBD1	NA	TGTGCCAGCAGCGAGAGGGACAGTGGCAACGAGCAGTACTTC	CASSERDSGNEQYF
TRBV6-1	TRBJ2-3	NA	NA	TGTGCCAGCAGTGAAAGCTGGCAGGGTGGACAGTATTTT	CASSESWQGGQYF
TRBV27	TRBJ1-5	TRBD1	NA	TGTGCCAGCAGTTTATACAGGGGGACGGATCAGCCCCAGCATTTT	CASSLYRGTDQPQHF
TRBV7-9	TRBJ1-4	TRBD1	NA	TGTGCCAGCAGCTTCGCAGGGGGTGCTAATGAAAAACTGTTTTTT	CASSFAGGANEKLFF
TRBV4-2	TRBJ1-1	NA	NA	TGTGCCAGCAGCCAAGGCATGCGGGAGGAAGCTTTCTTT	CASSQGMREEAFF
TRBV9	TRBJ2-7	TRBD1	few	TGTGCCAGCAGCGCCGGGACAGGGAAATACGAGCAGTACTTC	CASSAGTGKYEQYF
TRBV7-8	TRBJ1-1	NA	NA	TGTGCCAGCAGCTTAGATCTAAACACTGAAGCTTTCTTT	CASSLDLNTEAFF
TRBV9	TRBJ2-1	NA	NA	TGTGCCAGCAGCCAAGGATTTAGCGGTTACAATGAGCAGTTCTTC	CASSQGFSGYNEQFF
TRBV5-1	TRBJ2-3	TRBD1	NA	TGCGCCAGCAGCTTGTCGGGACAGAAAAATTCTATTGGGACAGATACGCAGTATTTT	CASSLSGQKNSIGTDTQYF
TRBV6-1	TRBJ1-5	TRBD1	NA	TGTGCCAGCAGTGAACTTCAAGGGGGCGCTCAGCCCCAGCATTTT	CASSELQGGAQPQHF
TRBV11-3	TRBJ2-2	NA	once	TGTGCCAGCAGCTTAGATACGTTAGGCGGGAACACCGGGGAGCTGTTTTTT	CASSLDTLGGNTGELFF
TRBV18	TRBJ1-4	TRBD1	NA	TGTGCCAGCTCACAGTTACAGGGGGATGAAAAACTGTTTTTT	CASSQLQGDEKLFF
TRBV2	TRBJ2-3	NA	NA	TGTGCCAGCAGGGGGGGGCTGAGCACAGATACGCAGTATTTT	CASRGGLSTDTQYF
TRBV5-1	TRBJ1-1	NA	once	TGCGCCAGCAGCCCCCTCCGAGGTCTGACCAGTAAGATGAACACTGAAGCTTTCTTT	CASSPLRGLTSKMNTEAFF
TRBV12-5	TRBJ2-1	TRBD1	once	TGTGCTAGTGGTTGGGGGGACAGGGGGCACAATGAGCAGTTCTTC	CASGWGDRGHNEQFF
TRBV12-3/TRBV12-4	TRBJ2-2	NA	NA	TGTGCCAGCAGCCGACAGTTCACCGGGGAGCTGTTTTTT	CASSRQFTGELFF
TRBV12-3/TRBV12-4	TRBJ2-3	TRBD2	NA	TGTGCCAGCGGGGGGGATGCGGATACGCAGTATTTT	CASGGDADTQYF
TRBV6-5	TRBJ1-2	NA	few	TGTGCCAGCAGTTATTTCCGAGGGTATGGCTACACCTTC	CASSYFRGYGYTF